This T cell receptor beta chain emerged from a study of response to subunit inactivated influenza vaccine. This clonotype was counted at least ten times. Antigen: not known. Germline-derived CDR1 and CDR2 are MNHEY and SVGEGT. V lost 2 bases, J lost 5 bases, and 21 bases lay in between. The CDR3 is made up of 17 amino acids. Each CDR3 protein is one row after TCRdb ran MiXCR on the RT-PCR reads. The sample carries under 550,000 distinct CDR3 sequences, roughly 7.9% recorded once. Study observations and caveats: Authors suggested that a seasonal influenza vaccination recruits few new T cells each time.

The specimen comprised PBMCs from blood, sampled about 24 months after vaccination. The sequence was collected from a man between 50 and 75 years old who received an inactivated influenza vaccine. V gene TRBV6-2 or TRBV6-3 combines with J gene TRBJ2-5; D is unclear. CDR3 in amino acids: CASSYHRRSGFRETQYF. Written as DNA, the CDR3 is TGTGCCAGCAGTTACCACCGTCGGTCCGGGTTTCGGGAGACCCAGTACTTC.